This TCR beta chain was captured by sequencing in a study of blood T cell repertoires in COVID-19. Germline V lookup: CDR1 GTSNPN, CDR2 SVGIG (reference sequence). This CDR3 has 18 residues. V was pared by 4 bases and J by 2 bases, with 17 bases of the junction left unmatched. The method was immunoSEQ multiplex PCR; TCRdb's version includes in-frame clones alone and lacks a portion of them. This table holds over 12,000 clones, approximately 84% found once. This clone occurred once. This clonotype was sampled from a human donor in a cohort sampled during active COVID-19. The gene calls are TRBV30 and TRBJ1-2, with 9 bases aligning to TRBD1. The specimen was peripheral blood. CDR3 residues: CAWIHPAGTGISNYGYTF. CDR3 sequence (DNA): TGTGCCTGGATCCATCCGGCCGGGACAGGGATCTCGAACTATGGCTACACCTTC.